The 9 T cell receptor beta chains reported below all come from one sample, sequenced in a study of blood T cell repertoires in COVID-19. Profiled with immunoSEQ multiplex PCR; TCRdb holds only in-frame clones, not every one. The data hold about 140,000 clones, with roughly 85% observed a single time. The material sequenced was peripheral blood. Source of these receptors: a man aged 50-59 years with acute or convalescent COVID-19.

V and J are TRBV11-2 and TRBJ1-2, with D possibly being TRBD1 (6 bases). The V gene lost 6 bases and the J gene lost 1 base, with 15 bases spanning the gap. The CDR3 length is 15 residues. The germline CDR1 and CDR2 sequences are SGHAT and FQNNGV. CDR3 region: CASSRQGTLNYGYTF. The CDR3 region has the DNA TGTGCCAGCAGTCGTCAGGGGACCCTTAACTATGGCTACACCTTC.

The chain is built from TRBV28 and TRBJ1-4, with D possibly TRBD1 on 5 matching bases. V was trimmed by 6 bases and J by 5 bases, leaving 19 bases between them. CDR1 and CDR2 (germline): MDHEN, SYDVKM. The CDR3 length is 16 residues. The CDR3 loop is CASSSPGDRLNEKLFF. The DNA for the CDR3 is TGTGCCAGCAGCTCGCCGGGGGACCGACTGAATGAAAAACTGTTTTTT. Combining the CDR3 with reference TRBV28 and TRBJ1-4 gives the whole variable domain DVKVTQSSRYLVKRTGEKVFLECVQDMDHENMFWYRQDPGLGLRLIYFSYDVKMKEKGDIPEGYSVSREKKERFSLILESASTNQTSMYLCASSSPGDRLNEKLFFGSGTQLSVL.

The gene calls are TRBV2 and TRBJ2-7, with a possible D match to TRBD1 (5 bases). The CDR3 totals 11 residues. Germline V CDR1 and CDR2: SNHLY, FYNNEI. The ends were cut back, 7 bases at V and 4 bases at J, with 8 bases in the middle. CDR3 in DNA: TGTGCCAGCACCGACAGTTACGAGCAGTACTTC. It specifies CASTDSYEQYF.

V is TRBV18 and J is TRBJ2-5; D perhaps matches TRBD1 (6 bases). The CDR3 contains 15 residues. V was trimmed by 4 bases and J by 0 bases, leaving 12 bases between them. From germline, CDR1 is KGHSH and CDR2 LQKENI. The CDR3 region has the DNA TGTGCCAGCTCACGGGGACACTCGTACCAAGAGACCCAGTACTTC. Translated, it gives CASSRGHSYQETQYF.

The genes are TRBV9 and TRBJ2-3; D gene unclear. Trimming removed 4 bases at V and 3 bases at J, with 6 bases between. CDR1 SGDLS and CDR2 YYNGEE come from the germline V gene. The CDR3 is made up of 12 amino acids. CDR3 sequence: CASSQSTDTQYF. CDR3 in DNA: TGTGCCAGCAGCCAGTCAACAGATACGCAGTATTTT.

The rearrangement uses TRBV9 and TRBJ2-1; 9 bases align to TRBD2. This CDR3 is 15 amino acids long. CDR1 and CDR2 from the germline V gene are SGDLS and YYNGEE. V trimming: 0 bases; J trimming: 10 bases; junction bases outside the gene matches: 8. The CDR3, as DNA: TGTGCCAGCAGCGTAGTGGCGGGACTAGCAAGGGAGCAGTTCTTC. Amino acids: CASSVVAGLAREQFF.

The chain links TRBV5-4 to TRBJ2-3; 9 nucleotides align to TRBD2. The germline CDR1 and CDR2 sequences are SGHNT and YYREEE (reference sequence). This CDR3 has 16 amino acids. Losses at the gene ends were 6 bases for V and 6 bases for J; bases not matched to a gene: 14. In nucleotides, the CDR3 is TGTGCCAGCATCGCCGCAGGGGGACTAGCCCCGGATACGCAGTATTTT. Amino acids: CASIAAGGLAPDTQYF.

V usage is TRBV5-1 and J usage is TRBJ2-5; D uncertain. CDR1 SGHRS and CDR2 YFSETQ come from the germline V gene. The CDR3 totals 12 residues. Deletions cut 4 bases from V and 5 bases from J, with 9 bases between. DNA of the CDR3: TGCGCCAGCAGCCTCGGAGTGGAGACCCAGTACTTC. Its protein is CASSLGVETQYF.

The rearrangement joins TRBV27 to TRBJ2-3, with 8 bases lining up with TRBD1. Losses at the gene ends were 2 bases for V and 4 bases for J; bases not matched to a gene: 5. Germline V gene sequence: CDR1 MNHEY, CDR2 SMNVEV (reference sequence). The CDR3 contains 15 residues. CDR3 residues: CASSLAPGGPDTQYF. Here the CDR3 DNA reads TGTGCCAGCAGTTTAGCGCCAGGGGGCCCAGATACGCAGTATTTT.